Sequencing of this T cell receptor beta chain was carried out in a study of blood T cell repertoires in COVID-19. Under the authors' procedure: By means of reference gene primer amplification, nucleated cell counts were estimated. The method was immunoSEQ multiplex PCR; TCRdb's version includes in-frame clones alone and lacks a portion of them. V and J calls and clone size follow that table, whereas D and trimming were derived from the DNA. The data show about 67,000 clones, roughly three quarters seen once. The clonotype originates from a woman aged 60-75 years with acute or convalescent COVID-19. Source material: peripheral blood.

DNA of the CDR3: TGCGCCAGCAGCGCCGGGGACAGGGGGGAGACTGAAGCTTTCTTT. Translating it yields CASSAGDRGETEAFF. The J gene is TRBJ1-1, the V gene TRBV5-1; 11 positions match TRBD1. The CDR3 is 15 residues long. Germline lookup yields CDR1 SGHRS and CDR2 YFSETQ. The trim removed 4 bases at V and 5 bases at J, leaving 7 bases unmatched.